The sequence of this T cell receptor beta chain was determined in a study of blood T cell repertoires in COVID-19. Study details: Both acute and convalescent COVID-19 samples were obtained from the United States, Italy and Spain. PBMCs, B-cell-depleted T cells, or T cells were the source of the cDNA or gDNA that made up the material.

TCRdb's copy holds only in-frame clones and misses some; the assay was immunoSEQ multiplex PCR. The sample lists under 400,000 clones, 87% occurring once. In this sample, this clone turned up once. V dropped 7 bases and J dropped 11; count of bases not matched to a gene: 19. CDR1 is MDHEN, CDR2 SYDVKM, per germline. The CDR3 is 16 residues long. The J gene is TRBJ2-7, the V gene TRBV28; 11 positions match TRBD1. This TCR was sampled from a woman in her twenties or thirties with COVID-19, enrolled during active disease. Sequencing was carried out using peripheral blood. The CDR3 bases are TGTGCCAGCAACAGTCCGACCGGGACAGGGGGTTTGTTTGAGTACTTC. It codes for CASNSPTGTGGLFEYF.